This is a list of T cell receptor beta chains from one sample in a study of blood T cell repertoires in COVID-19. TCRdb's copy holds only in-frame clones and misses some; the assay was immunoSEQ multiplex PCR. The profile covers 220,000 or so clones, with 70% to 85% appearing a single time and about 1.3% taken by the ten largest. Sequencing used PBMCs or T cells enriched from blood (not recorded which). All receptors derive from a woman in her forties with acute COVID-19. The CDR3 runs from the conserved cysteine through the conserved F or W. The D gene is left open where the match is weak. Some rows mark clone size as missing; the rest say once, few, many or name a class of expanded clone.

v_call: TRBV2; j_call: TRBJ1-2; d_call: TRBD1; clone_size: once; cdr3_nt: TGTGCCAGCGTCGGGACAGCCGATTATAACTATGGCTACACCTTC; cdr3_aa: CASVGTADYNYGYTF
v_call: TRBV5-8; j_call: TRBJ2-7; d_call: TRBD1; clone_size: NA; cdr3_nt: TGTGCCAGCAGTAATAGACAGGGGCTCTACGAGCAGTACTTC; cdr3_aa: CASSNRQGLYEQYF
v_call: TRBV25-1; j_call: TRBJ2-1; d_call: NA; clone_size: once; cdr3_nt: TGTGCCAGCAGTGAACGACGGGGAGATGGGCTCTACAATGAGCAGTTCTTC; cdr3_aa: CASSERRGDGLYNEQFF
v_call: TRBV25-1; j_call: TRBJ1-1; d_call: NA; clone_size: NA; cdr3_nt: TGTGCCAGCAGTGAAGGGCAGAAAGCTTTCTTT; cdr3_aa: CASSEGQKAFF
v_call: TRBV18; j_call: TRBJ2-5; d_call: TRBD1; clone_size: NA; cdr3_nt: TGTGCCAGCTCTCTCGGACAGGCCTTCCAAGAGACCCAGTACTTC; cdr3_aa: CASSLGQAFQETQYF
v_call: TRBV6-2/TRBV6-3; j_call: TRBJ1-4; d_call: NA; clone_size: NA; cdr3_nt: TGTGCCAGCAGTTACGTGAGGGTTGAAGAAAAACTGTTTTTT; cdr3_aa: CASSYVRVEEKLFF
v_call: TRBV30; j_call: TRBJ1-1; d_call: NA; clone_size: NA; cdr3_nt: TGTGCCTCTTCGACGGGACACATGAACACTGAAGCTTTCTTT; cdr3_aa: CASSTGHMNTEAFF
v_call: TRBV19; j_call: TRBJ2-3; d_call: TRBD1; clone_size: NA; cdr3_nt: TGTGCCAGTAAAGTTCGACAGGGGAGCACAGATACGCAGTATTTT; cdr3_aa: CASKVRQGSTDTQYF
v_call: TRBV7-2; j_call: TRBJ1-2; d_call: NA; clone_size: once; cdr3_nt: TGTGCCAGCAGCCGCCAGAGGGAACCTAACTATGGCTACACCTTC; cdr3_aa: CASSRQREPNYGYTF
v_call: TRBV7-3; j_call: TRBJ2-1; d_call: TRBD1; clone_size: NA; cdr3_nt: TGTGCCAGCAGTCCTACCCGGGACAGCTCCTACAATGAGCAGTTCTTC; cdr3_aa: CASSPTRDSSYNEQFF
v_call: TRBV5-1; j_call: TRBJ2-1; d_call: TRBD1; clone_size: NA; cdr3_nt: TGCGCCAGCAGCTTATCAGGGGGCTCCTACAATGAGCAGTTCTTC; cdr3_aa: CASSLSGGSYNEQFF
v_call: TRBV7-2; j_call: TRBJ2-5; d_call: NA; clone_size: NA; cdr3_nt: TGTGCCAGCAGCTTACCGATTAGCGGTATAGAGACCCAGTACTTC; cdr3_aa: CASSLPISGIETQYF
v_call: TRBV9; j_call: TRBJ2-3; d_call: NA; clone_size: NA; cdr3_nt: TGTGCCAGCAGCGCCTCCGCGGCGCCTGTTGATACGCAGTATTTT; cdr3_aa: CASSASAAPVDTQYF
v_call: TRBV9; j_call: TRBJ2-3; d_call: NA; clone_size: NA; cdr3_nt: TGTGCCAGCAGCGTAGAGGGGGAGTCACCCTCTTTT; cdr3_aa: CASSVEGESPSF
v_call: TRBV25-1; j_call: TRBJ1-2; d_call: TRBD1; clone_size: NA; cdr3_nt: TGTGCCAGCAGTGGGGGACAGGGGGGGTACTATGGCTACACCTTC; cdr3_aa: CASSGGQGGYYGYTF
v_call: TRBV2; j_call: TRBJ1-1; d_call: NA; clone_size: NA; cdr3_nt: TGTGCCAGCAGTGAAGCCCCGGTTCCCGAAGCTTTCTTT; cdr3_aa: CASSEAPVPEAFF
v_call: TRBV14; j_call: TRBJ1-2; d_call: TRBD1; clone_size: NA; cdr3_nt: TGTGCCAGCAGCCGGACCACCGGGACAGGGATCGGCTACACCTTC; cdr3_aa: CASSRTTGTGIGYTF
v_call: TRBV12-2; j_call: TRBJ2-7; d_call: NA; clone_size: NA; cdr3_nt: TGTGCAAGTCGTCATCACCTAGCGGGGGCGTACGAGCAGTACTTC; cdr3_aa: CASRHHLAGAYEQYF
v_call: TRBV10-3; j_call: TRBJ2-3; d_call: NA; clone_size: NA; cdr3_nt: TGTGCCATCAGTGAGTCTGGGGGACACACAGATACGCAGTATTTT; cdr3_aa: CAISESGGHTDTQYF
v_call: TRBV5-4; j_call: TRBJ2-3; d_call: TRBD1; clone_size: NA; cdr3_nt: TGTGCCAGCAGCTCGGACAGGGGCACAGATACGCAGTATTTT; cdr3_aa: CASSSDRGTDTQYF
v_call: TRBV6-5; j_call: TRBJ2-6; d_call: NA; clone_size: once; cdr3_nt: TGTGCCAGCAGTCCTTACAAGTCTGGGGCCAACGTCCTGACTTTC; cdr3_aa: CASSPYKSGANVLTF
v_call: TRBV6-1; j_call: TRBJ1-5; d_call: NA; clone_size: NA; cdr3_nt: TGTGCCAGCAGTGGACTGACTCCAGGGGCCGGCCTCAATCAGCCCCAGCATTTT; cdr3_aa: CASSGLTPGAGLNQPQHF
v_call: TRBV23-1; j_call: TRBJ1-5; d_call: NA; clone_size: NA; cdr3_nt: TGCGCCAGCAGTCACCTACAGGGTTATCAGCCCCAGCATTTT; cdr3_aa: CASSHLQGYQPQHF
v_call: TRBV19; j_call: TRBJ2-3; d_call: TRBD2; clone_size: NA; cdr3_nt: TGTGCCAGTAGCTCCCTTAGCGGGGGGGCCGGGGATACGCAGTATTTT; cdr3_aa: CASSSLSGGAGDTQYF
v_call: TRBV24-1; j_call: TRBJ1-2; d_call: NA; clone_size: NA; cdr3_nt: TGTGCCCCCGGTCGAATAAACAGCAGGGAAAGTAACTATGGCTACACCTTC; cdr3_aa: CAPGRINSRESNYGYTF
v_call: TRBV5-4; j_call: TRBJ1-6; d_call: TRBD1; clone_size: NA; cdr3_nt: TGTGCCAGCAGCTTTGGGTGGGACAGTAATTCACCCCTCCACTTT; cdr3_aa: CASSFGWDSNSPLHF
v_call: TRBV5-1; j_call: TRBJ2-5; d_call: TRBD2; clone_size: NA; cdr3_nt: TGCGCCAGCTCTGACGGGGGGTTGGGAGAGACCCAGTACTTC; cdr3_aa: CASSDGGLGETQYF
v_call: TRBV27; j_call: TRBJ1-4; d_call: NA; clone_size: NA; cdr3_nt: TGTGCCAGCAGTTTATCCCCTCTGGGAGGTGAAAAACTGTTTTTT; cdr3_aa: CASSLSPLGGEKLFF
v_call: TRBV28; j_call: TRBJ1-5; d_call: NA; clone_size: NA; cdr3_nt: TGTGCCAGCAGTTATCTGGGCCAGCCCCAGCATTTT; cdr3_aa: CASSYLGQPQHF